What follows are 28 T cell receptor beta chains derived from one specimen sequenced in a study of cytomegalovirus exposure and HLA in healthy donors. The PCR was carried out with 60 Vbeta primers and 13 Jbeta primers. The table came from immunoSEQ multiplex PCR; TCRdb's copy has only in-frame clones and leaves some out. In the table there are 150,000 to 200,000 clones, over 75% of which are singletons. Sequences were obtained from PBMCs. The origin of the receptors is a man aged 45-60 years in good health and CMV-seronegative.

The J gene is TRBJ2-7, the V gene TRBV4-1; 9 bases map to TRBD1. Germline V gene sequence: CDR1 MGHRA, CDR2 YSYEKL. Trimming removed 4 bases from V and 4 bases from J; junction bases left unmatched: 11. The CDR3 totals 16 residues. The CDR3 region has the DNA TGCGCCAGCAGCCTTATTCTTACAGGGGGCCGGTACGAGCAGTACTTC. It is translated as CASSLILTGGRYEQYF.

This clone was seen a single time. The rearrangement joins TRBV7-2 to TRBJ2-1; no definite D call. This CDR3 has 14 amino acids. V lost 1 base and J lost 1, with 5 bases in between. Germline V gene sequence: CDR1 SGHTA, CDR2 FQGNSA. CDR3 in amino acids: CASSLGGSYNEQFF. Here the CDR3 DNA reads TGTGCCAGCAGCTTAGGCGGTTCCTACAATGAGCAGTTCTTC. The whole variable domain, remainder taken from reference TRBV7-2 and TRBJ2-1, is GAGVSQSPSNKVTEKGKDVELRCDPISGHTALYWYRQSLGQGLEFLIYFQGNSAPDKSGLPSDRFSAERTGGSVSTLTIQRTQQEDSAVYLCASSLGGSYNEQFFGPGTRLTVL.

This sequence joins TRBV21-1 and TRBJ2-2; the DNA was not used to check the table's D call, TRBD1. TRBV21-1 is a pseudogene locus. This CDR3 contains 16 residues. CDR3 protein: CASSTRQGGYTGELFF. DNA of the CDR3: TGTGCCAGCAGCACCAGACAGGGTGGGTACACCGGGGAGCTGTTTTTT.

This chain uses TRBV5-4 with TRBJ2-4; D perhaps matches TRBD2 (5 bases). Germline V lookup: CDR1 SGHNT, CDR2 YYREEE (reference sequence). The CDR3 spans 16 residues. The germline V and J ends were trimmed by 6 bases and 3 bases, with 19 bases remaining between them. The CDR3: CASTPGGSRNKNIQYF. As DNA, the CDR3 is TGTGCCAGCACCCCCGGAGGATCTCGGAACAAAAACATTCAGTACTTC. The full variable domain, in which reference TRBV5-4 and TRBJ2-4 provide the parts outside the CDR3, is ETGVTQSPTHLIKTRGQQVTLRCSSQSGHNTVSWYQQALGQGPQFIFQYYREEENGRGNFPPRFSGLQFPNYSSELNVNALELDDSALYLCASTPGGSRNKNIQYFGAGTRLSVL.

About this clone itself: Other DNA sequences from this sample encode an identical CDR3 as well. This sequence joins TRBV6-5 and TRBJ2-7, with 10 bases that match TRBD1. V dropped 6 bases and J dropped 0; count of bases not matched to a gene: 5. Germline V gives CDR1 MNHEY, CDR2 SVGAGI. There are 15 residues in the CDR3. This CDR3 is CASSRGQGSSYEQYF. The CDR3 DNA reads as TGTGCCAGCAGCCGGGGACAGGGGAGCTCCTACGAGCAGTACTTC.

This clone was recorded only once. The V and J genes are TRBV29-1 and TRBJ2-7; D is undetermined. The V end was cut by 6 bases, the J end by 4 bases, with 10 bases between. The germline V gene has CDR1 SQVTM and CDR2 ANQGSEA. This CDR3 is built from 11 residues. The CDR3 coding sequence is TGCAGCGTCGCCCGAGATTACGAGCAGTACTTC. It encodes CSVARDYEQYF.

About this clone: At one end, the junction sequence differs from germline, possibly due to a read error. The chain joins TRBV7-9 to TRBJ1-3; a possible D gene is TRBD1 (6 bases). Germline CDR1 and CDR2: SEHNR and FQNEAQ (reference sequence). There are 15 residues in the CDR3. The CDR3 DNA sequence: TGTTCCAGCAGCTTAGCCAGGGGTTTTGGAAACACCATATATTTT. This sequence encodes CSSSLARGFGNTIYF.

This chain's CDR3 is CASSGDSGYGYTF. For the CDR3, the DNA is TGTGCCAGCAGTGGTGACAGTGGGTATGGCTACACCTTC. The genes are TRBV2 and TRBJ1-2; D might be TRBD1 (5 bases). The V and J ends lost 4 bases and 5 bases respectively, with 11 bases between them. The CDR3 is 13 amino acids. Germline V gene lookup returns CDR1 SNHLY and CDR2 FYNNEI. Full variable domain (remainder filled in from reference TRBV2 and TRBJ1-2): EPEVTQTPSHQVTQMGQEVILRCVPISNHLYFYWYRQILGQKVEFLVSFYNNEISEKSEIFDDQFSVERPDGSNFTLKIRSTKLEDSAMYFCASSGDSGYGYTFGSGTRLTVV.

The chain combines TRBV4-3 with TRBJ1-2, with a possible D match to TRBD1 (6 bases). Germline values: CDR1 LGHNA, CDR2 YSLEER. The V gene lost 5 bases and the J gene lost 6 bases, with 19 bases spanning the gap. The CDR3 is made up of 15 amino acids. The CDR3 coding sequence is TGCGCCAGCAGCTATCAGGACAGACCCTATGATGGCTACACCTTC. It specifies CASSYQDRPYDGYTF.

The rearrangement joins TRBV7-8 to TRBJ1-2; D might be TRBD1 (5 bases). CDR1 is SGHVS and CDR2 is FQNEAQ in the germline V gene. V was clipped by 3 bases and J by 4 bases, with 12 bases between them. The CDR3 is 14 amino acids. The CDR3 region has the DNA TGTGCCAGCAGCTTCCGGGGACTGGGCTATGGCTACACCTTC. Protein sequence: CASSFRGLGYGYTF.

This clone was seen a handful of times. The chain carries TRBV5-4 and TRBJ1-4, with D possibly matching TRBD1 (6 bases). The CDR3 length is 14 residues. The ends were cut back, 4 bases at V and 6 bases at J, with 13 bases in the middle. The germline gives CDR1 SGHNT, CDR2 YYREEE (reference sequence). The CDR3 DNA follows: TGTGCCAGCAGCCTACAGGGCCCGGATGAAAAACTGTTTTTT. This gives the protein CASSLQGPDEKLFF.

The genes are TRBV10-3 and TRBJ1-1, with 7 bases that match TRBD1. The CDR3 extends over 13 amino acids. Trimming at V came to 10 bases and at J to 1 base, leaving 6 bases not matched to a gene. Germline V gene sequence: CDR1 ENHRY, CDR2 SYGVKD. CDR3 sequence (DNA): TGTGCCACCCAACGGACAGGGAACACTGAAGCTTTCTTT. Translated, it gives CATQRTGNTEAFF.

The V call is TRBV14, the J call TRBJ2-5; D is uncertain. There are 14 residues in the CDR3. The germline gives CDR1 SGHDN, CDR2 FVKESK. V dropped 1 base and J dropped 5 bases, with 11 bases sitting between them. The CDR3 DNA reads as TGTGCCAGCAGCCAAGGTGTCGCTAGGGAGACCCAGTACTTC. It codes for CASSQGVARETQYF.

Regarding this clone: Within the sample, other DNA sequences also encode this same CDR3. J is TRBJ1-5 and V is TRBV6-5, with D tentatively TRBD1 (5 bases). Germline CDR1 reads MNHEY; CDR2 reads SVGAGI. The CDR3 runs to 13 residues. V lost 2 bases to trimming and J lost 4 bases, with 6 bases between them. CDR3 nucleotides: TGTGCCAGCAGTTACGCAGGGAATCAGCCCCAGCATTTT. It specifies CASSYAGNQPQHF.

About this clone: Germline and junction disagree at one end, which may indicate a read error. V is TRBV7-9 and J is TRBJ2-7; TRBD2 agrees at 14 bases. This CDR3 is built from 12 residues. The V gene's germline CDR1 is SEHNR and CDR2 FQNEAQ (reference sequence). CDR3 protein: CSSSSKGLAGDF. DNA for the CDR3: TGTTCCAGCAGCTCAAAGGGACTAGCGGGGGACTTC.

This chain joins TRBV9 and TRBJ2-3; 8 bases map to TRBD2. The CDR3 loop spans 18 amino acids. Trimming took 4 bases from V and 2 from J; bases not matched to a gene: 15. Germline V CDR1 and CDR2: SGDLS, YYNGEE. The CDR3 loop is CASSPRASGRVVTDTQYF. DNA for the CDR3: TGTGCCAGCAGCCCCCGGGCTAGCGGGCGGGTAGTCACAGATACGCAGTATTTT.

This sequence joins TRBV4-3 and TRBJ2-2; 8 bases line up with TRBD1. This CDR3 has 15 residues. The ends lost 4 bases at V and 4 bases at J; junction bases unmatched: 5. From germline, CDR1 is LGHNA and CDR2 YSLEER. CDR3 sequence (DNA): TGCGCCAGCAGCCTGACAGGGGTGGCCACCGGGGAGCTGTTTTTT. It encodes CASSLTGVATGELFF.

The chain combines TRBV5-1 with TRBJ2-5; a weak D match, TRBD2 (6 bases). The CDR3 length is 14 residues. The V end was cut by 4 bases, the J end by 0 bases, with 10 bases between. CDR1 is SGHRS, CDR2 YFSETQ, per germline. The CDR3 is CASSLAGNQETQYF. DNA of the CDR3: TGCGCCAGCAGCCTGGCGGGAAACCAAGAGACCCAGTACTTC.

This clone was observed a handful of times. Germline is not matched at one junction end, which may reflect a read error. The chain couples TRBV10-3 to TRBJ1-6, with a weak D call TRBD1 (6 bases). This CDR3 comprises 13 residues. Per germline, CDR1 ENHRY and CDR2 SYGVKD. The CDR3 coding sequence is TGTGCCGTCAGGGGACTGGATAATTCACCCCTCCACTTT. Translation gives CAVRGLDNSPLHF.

The chain uses TRBV7-9 and TRBJ2-7; TRBD2 matches at 8 bases. V lost 6 bases, J lost 5 bases, and 6 bases stayed unmatched. Per germline, CDR1 SEHNR and CDR2 FQNEAQ (reference sequence). This CDR3 spans 13 amino acids. The CDR3 DNA sequence: TGTGCCAGCAGATCCCGCGGGGGGAACGAGCAGTACTTC. This codes for CASRSRGGNEQYF.

The sample holds one count of this clone. The genes are TRBV9 and TRBJ2-7, with D unresolved. The germline V gene has CDR1 SGDLS and CDR2 YYNGEE. The CDR3 length is 12 residues. Trimming removed 4 bases from V and 3 bases from J, with 8 bases in between. The CDR3 sequence is CASSSSFYEQYF. As DNA, the CDR3 is TGTGCCAGCAGCTCTTCGTTCTACGAGCAGTACTTC.

The J gene is TRBJ1-5, the V gene TRBV29-1; D gene ambiguous. In germline, CDR1 is SQVTM, CDR2 ANQGSEA. With 5 bases removed from V and 4 bases from J, the gap between germline ends came to 3 bases. There are 10 residues in the CDR3. The CDR3 region is CSVLNQPQHF. The CDR3 nucleotides are TGCAGCGTTCTAAATCAGCCCCAGCATTTT. Drawing the rest from reference TRBV29-1 and TRBJ1-5, the complete variable domain is SAVISQKPSRDICQRGTSLTIQCQVDSQVTMMFWYRQQPGQSLTLIATANQGSEATYESGFVIDKFPISRPNLTFSTLTVSNMSPEDSSIYLCSVLNQPQHFGDGTRLSIL.

CDR3 loop: CASSTHQGLQETQYF. The DNA of the CDR3 is TGTGCCAGCAGCACCCACCAGGGGCTCCAAGAGACCCAGTACTTC. The rearrangement links TRBV11-2 to TRBJ2-5; possible D gene TRBD1, 6 bases. The CDR3 is made up of 15 amino acids. V gave up 5 bases and J gave up 1 base, with 14 bases separating them. Germline V gene data show CDR1 as SGHAT and CDR2 as FQNNGV.

V and J are TRBV30 and TRBJ1-2, with 8 nucleotides matching TRBD1. From germline, CDR1 is GTSNPN and CDR2 SVGIG (reference sequence). V lost 3 bases and J lost 6; bases outside the gene matches: 6. This CDR3 is 13 amino acids long. This CDR3 reads CAWSQGALDGYTF. CDR3 nucleotides: TGTGCCTGGAGCCAGGGGGCGCTTGATGGCTACACCTTC.

The V gene is TRBV2, the J gene TRBJ1-2, with D unclear. This CDR3 spans 14 amino acids. The V end was cut by 6 bases, the J end by 2 bases, with 13 bases between. Germline V gives CDR1 SNHLY, CDR2 FYNNEI. This CDR3 is CASRPEAGNYGYTF. Here the CDR3 DNA reads TGTGCCAGCAGGCCCGAGGCCGGGAACTATGGCTACACCTTC.

The rearrangement joins TRBV27 to TRBJ1-5; D is unclear. V lost 6 bases, J lost 0 bases, and 12 bases lay in between. The V gene's germline CDR1 is MNHEY and CDR2 SMNVEV (reference sequence). The CDR3 runs 15 residues. The CDR3 here is CASRIGLYSNQPQHF. The DNA of the CDR3 is TGTGCCAGCAGAATTGGGCTTTATAGCAATCAGCCCCAGCATTTT.

V is TRBV18 and J is TRBJ1-4, with TRBD1 matching 7 bases. V shed 2 bases and J 5 bases; nucleotides not matched to a gene: 2. Per germline, CDR1 KGHSH and CDR2 LQKENI. This CDR3 region has 14 residues. The CDR3 spells CASSPNRGNEKLFF. As DNA, the CDR3 is TGTGCCAGCTCACCAAACAGGGGCAATGAAAAACTGTTTTTT.

The gene calls are TRBV2 and TRBJ1-4, with 7 bases fitting TRBD1. With V trimmed by 5 bases and J by 10 bases, 4 bases remained unmatched. CDR1 SNHLY and CDR2 FYNNEI come from the germline V gene. CDR3 length equals 12 residues. The CDR3 DNA reads TGTGCCAGCAGTTTACAGGGGCCAAAACTGTTTTTT. This translates into CASSLQGPKLFF.